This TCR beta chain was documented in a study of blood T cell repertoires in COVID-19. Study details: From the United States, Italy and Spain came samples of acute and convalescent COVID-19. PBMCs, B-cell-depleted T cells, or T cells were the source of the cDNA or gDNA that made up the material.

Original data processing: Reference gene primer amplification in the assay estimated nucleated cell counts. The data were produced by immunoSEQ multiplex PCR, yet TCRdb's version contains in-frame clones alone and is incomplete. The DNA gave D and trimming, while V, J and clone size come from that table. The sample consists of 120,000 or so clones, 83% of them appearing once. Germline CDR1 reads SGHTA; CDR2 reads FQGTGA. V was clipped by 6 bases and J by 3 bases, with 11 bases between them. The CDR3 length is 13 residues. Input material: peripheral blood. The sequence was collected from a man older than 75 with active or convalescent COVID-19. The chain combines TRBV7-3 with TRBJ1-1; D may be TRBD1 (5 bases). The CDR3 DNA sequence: TGTGCCAGCAGAGGACACCAGGACACTGAAGCTTTCTTT. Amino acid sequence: CASRGHQDTEAFF.